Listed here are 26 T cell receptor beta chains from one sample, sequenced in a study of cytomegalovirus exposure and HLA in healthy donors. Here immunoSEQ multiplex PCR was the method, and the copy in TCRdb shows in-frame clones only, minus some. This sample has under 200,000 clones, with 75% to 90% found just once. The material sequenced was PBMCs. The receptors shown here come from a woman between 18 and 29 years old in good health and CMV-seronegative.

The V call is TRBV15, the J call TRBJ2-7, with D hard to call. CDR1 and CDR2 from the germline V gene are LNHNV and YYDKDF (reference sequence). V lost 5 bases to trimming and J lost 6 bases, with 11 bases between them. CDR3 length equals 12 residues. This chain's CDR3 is CATSSRQAEQYF. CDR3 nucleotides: TGTGCCACCAGCTCTCGTCAAGCCGAGCAGTACTTC.

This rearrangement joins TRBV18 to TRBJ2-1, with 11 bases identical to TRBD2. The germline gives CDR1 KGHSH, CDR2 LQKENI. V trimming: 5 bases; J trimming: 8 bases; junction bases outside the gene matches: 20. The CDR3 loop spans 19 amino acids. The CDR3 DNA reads TGTGCCAGCTCATCAAGACTAGCGGGACGGGGCAGGGCATCGCATGAGCAGTTCTTC. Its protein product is CASSSRLAGRGRASHEQFF. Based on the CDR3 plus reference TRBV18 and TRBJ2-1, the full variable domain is NAGVMQNPRHLVRRRGQEARLRCSPMKGHSHVYWYRQLPEEGLKFMVYLQKENIIDESGMPKERFSAEFPKEGPSILRIQQVVRGDSAAYFCASSSRLAGRGRASHEQFFGPGTRLTVL.

CDR3 sequence reads: CASSGGQGVRTIYF. Written as DNA, the CDR3 is TGTGCCAGCAGTGGGGGACAGGGCGTACGCACCATATATTTT. The chain carries TRBV2 and TRBJ1-3; 9 nucleotides match TRBD1. The CDR3 runs 14 residues. Germline V CDR1 and CDR2: SNHLY, FYNNEI. V shed 4 bases, J shed 9 bases, and the junction held 7 bases outside the gene matches.

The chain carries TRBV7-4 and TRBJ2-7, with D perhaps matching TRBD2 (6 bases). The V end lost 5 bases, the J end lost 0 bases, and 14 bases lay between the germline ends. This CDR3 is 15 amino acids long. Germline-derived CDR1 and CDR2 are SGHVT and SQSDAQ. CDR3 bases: TGTGCCAGCAGCCGCCTCTCCGGGGGCTCCTACGAGCAGTACTTC. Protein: CASSRLSGGSYEQYF.

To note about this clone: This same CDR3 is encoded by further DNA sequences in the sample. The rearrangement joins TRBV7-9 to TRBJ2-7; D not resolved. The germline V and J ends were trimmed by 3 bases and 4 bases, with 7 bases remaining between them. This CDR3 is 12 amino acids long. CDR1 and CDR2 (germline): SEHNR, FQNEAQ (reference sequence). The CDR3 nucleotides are TGTGCCAGCAGCTTTTCAGGTTACGAGCAGTACTTC. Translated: CASSFSGYEQYF.

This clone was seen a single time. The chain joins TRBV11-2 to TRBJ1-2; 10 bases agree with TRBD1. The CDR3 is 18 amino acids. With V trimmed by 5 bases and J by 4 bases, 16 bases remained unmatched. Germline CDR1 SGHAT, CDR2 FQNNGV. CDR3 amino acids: CASSPGGTGVTSFYGYTF. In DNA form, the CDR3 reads TGTGCCAGCAGCCCAGGCGGGACAGGGGTTACTAGTTTCTATGGCTACACCTTC.

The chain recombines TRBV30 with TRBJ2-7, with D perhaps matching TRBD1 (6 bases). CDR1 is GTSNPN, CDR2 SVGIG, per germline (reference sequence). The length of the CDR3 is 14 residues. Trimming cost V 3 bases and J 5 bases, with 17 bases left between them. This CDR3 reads CAWSAAGTQNEQYF. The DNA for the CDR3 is TGTGCCTGGAGCGCCGCCGGGACACAGAACGAGCAGTACTTC.

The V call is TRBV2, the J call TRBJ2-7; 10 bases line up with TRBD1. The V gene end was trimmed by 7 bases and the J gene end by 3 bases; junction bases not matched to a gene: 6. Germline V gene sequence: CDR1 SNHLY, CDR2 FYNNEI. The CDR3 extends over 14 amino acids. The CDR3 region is CASTSGQGHYEQYF. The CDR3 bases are TGTGCCAGCACCTCGGGACAGGGGCACTACGAGCAGTACTTC.

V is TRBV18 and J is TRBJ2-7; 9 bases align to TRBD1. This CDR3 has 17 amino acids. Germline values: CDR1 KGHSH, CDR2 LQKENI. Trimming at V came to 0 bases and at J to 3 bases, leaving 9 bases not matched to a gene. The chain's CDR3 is CASSPPSIGQGIYEQYF. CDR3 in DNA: TGTGCCAGCTCACCACCTTCCATCGGACAGGGGATCTACGAGCAGTACTTC.

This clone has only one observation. The CDR3 DNA reads as TGTGCCAGCAGCTACACAGTGGGTGCTTTCTTT. Its translation is CASSYTVGAFF. V and J are TRBV7-2 and TRBJ1-1, with D hard to call. Trimming removed 4 bases at V and 11 bases at J, with 11 bases between. The CDR3 runs to 11 residues. Germline V gene lookup returns CDR1 SGHTA and CDR2 FQGNSA. Complete variable domain (other parts from reference TRBV7-2 and TRBJ1-1): GAGVSQSPSNKVTEKGKDVELRCDPISGHTALYWYRQSLGQGLEFLIYFQGNSAPDKSGLPSDRFSAERTGGSVSTLTIQRTQQEDSAVYLCASSYTVGAFFGQGTRLTVV.

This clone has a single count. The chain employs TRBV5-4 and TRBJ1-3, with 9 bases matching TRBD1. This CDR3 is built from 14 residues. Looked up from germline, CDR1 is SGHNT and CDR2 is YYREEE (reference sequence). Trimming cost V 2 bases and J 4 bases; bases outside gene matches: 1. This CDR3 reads CASSLQGAGNTIYF. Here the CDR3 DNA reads TGTGCCAGCAGCTTACAGGGGGCCGGAAACACCATATATTTT.

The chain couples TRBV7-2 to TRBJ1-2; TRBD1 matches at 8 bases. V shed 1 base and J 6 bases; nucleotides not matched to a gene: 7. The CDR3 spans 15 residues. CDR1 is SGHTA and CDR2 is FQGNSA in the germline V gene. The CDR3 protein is CASSLGPVTGDGYTF. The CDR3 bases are TGTGCCAGCAGCTTAGGTCCCGTGACAGGGGATGGCTACACCTTC.

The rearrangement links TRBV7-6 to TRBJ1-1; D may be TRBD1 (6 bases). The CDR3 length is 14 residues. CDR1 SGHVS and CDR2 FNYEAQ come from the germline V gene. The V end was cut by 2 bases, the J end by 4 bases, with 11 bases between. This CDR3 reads CASSLRGSGTEAFF. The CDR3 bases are TGTGCCAGCAGCTTAAGGGGGTCGGGCACTGAAGCTTTCTTT.

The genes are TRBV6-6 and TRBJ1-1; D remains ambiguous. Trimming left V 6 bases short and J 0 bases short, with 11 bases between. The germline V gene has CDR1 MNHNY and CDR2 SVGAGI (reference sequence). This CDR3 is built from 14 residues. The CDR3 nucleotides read TGTGCCAGCAGCTCATTACACCTGAACACTGAAGCTTTCTTT. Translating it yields CASSSLHLNTEAFF.

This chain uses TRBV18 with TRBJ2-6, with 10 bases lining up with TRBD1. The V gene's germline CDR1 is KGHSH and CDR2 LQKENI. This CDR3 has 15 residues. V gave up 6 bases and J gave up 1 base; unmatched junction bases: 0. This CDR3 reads CASSGQGSGANVLTF. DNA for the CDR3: TGTGCCAGCTCGGGACAGGGGTCTGGGGCCAACGTCCTGACTTTC.

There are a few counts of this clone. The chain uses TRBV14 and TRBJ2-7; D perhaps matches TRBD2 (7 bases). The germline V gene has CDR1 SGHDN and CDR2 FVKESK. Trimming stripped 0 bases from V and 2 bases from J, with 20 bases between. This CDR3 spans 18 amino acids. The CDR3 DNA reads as TGTGCCAGCAGCCAAGAACCGTATGCGGGGGCCGGTACCTACGAGCAGTACTTC. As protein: CASSQEPYAGAGTYEQYF.

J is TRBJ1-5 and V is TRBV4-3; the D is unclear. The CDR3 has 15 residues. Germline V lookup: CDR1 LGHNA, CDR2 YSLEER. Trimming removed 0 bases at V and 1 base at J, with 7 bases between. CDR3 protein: CASSQDHRSNQPQHF. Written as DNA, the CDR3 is TGCGCCAGCAGCCAAGATCACAGAAGCAATCAGCCCCAGCATTTT.

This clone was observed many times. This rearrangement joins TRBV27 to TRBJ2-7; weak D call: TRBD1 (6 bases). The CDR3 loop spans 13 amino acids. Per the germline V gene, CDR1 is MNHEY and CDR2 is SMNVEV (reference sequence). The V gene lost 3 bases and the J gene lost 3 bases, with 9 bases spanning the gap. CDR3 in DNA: TGTGCCAGCAGTTTCCGGGACAACTACGAGCAGTACTTC. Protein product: CASSFRDNYEQYF.

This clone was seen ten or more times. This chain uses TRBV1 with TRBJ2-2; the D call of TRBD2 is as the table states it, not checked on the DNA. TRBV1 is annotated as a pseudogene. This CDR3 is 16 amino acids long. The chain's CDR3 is CTSSQVVGLAGGELFF. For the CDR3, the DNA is TGCACCAGCAGCCAAGTGGTAGGACTAGCGGGCGGGGAGCTGTTTTTT.

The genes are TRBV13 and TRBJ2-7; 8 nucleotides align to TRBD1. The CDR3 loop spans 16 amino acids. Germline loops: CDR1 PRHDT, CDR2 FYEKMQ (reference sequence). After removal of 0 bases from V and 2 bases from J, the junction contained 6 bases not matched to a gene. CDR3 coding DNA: TGTGCCAGCAGCTTAGGGAGGACAGGGTGGCCCTACGAGCAGTACTTC. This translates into CASSLGRTGWPYEQYF.

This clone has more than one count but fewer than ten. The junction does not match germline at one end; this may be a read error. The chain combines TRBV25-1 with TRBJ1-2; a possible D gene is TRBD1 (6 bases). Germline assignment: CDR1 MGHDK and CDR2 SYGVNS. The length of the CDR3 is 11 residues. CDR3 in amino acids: CASAQIRDIRF. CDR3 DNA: TGTGCCAGCGCGCAAATAAGGGACATTCGCTTC.

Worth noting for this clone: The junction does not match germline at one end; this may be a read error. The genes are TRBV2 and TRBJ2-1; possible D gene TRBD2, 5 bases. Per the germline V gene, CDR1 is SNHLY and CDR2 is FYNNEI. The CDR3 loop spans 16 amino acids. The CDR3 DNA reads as TGTGCCAGCAGCGAAGCCGAAGGGAGACCGCTCAATGAGCAGTTCTTC. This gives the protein CASSEAEGRPLNEQFF.

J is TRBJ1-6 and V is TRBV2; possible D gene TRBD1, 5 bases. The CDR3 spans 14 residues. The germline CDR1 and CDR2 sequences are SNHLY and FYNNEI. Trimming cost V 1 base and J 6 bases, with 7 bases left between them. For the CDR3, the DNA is TGTGCCAGCAGTGAAGAACAGGTTAATTCACCCCTCCACTTT. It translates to CASSEEQVNSPLHF.

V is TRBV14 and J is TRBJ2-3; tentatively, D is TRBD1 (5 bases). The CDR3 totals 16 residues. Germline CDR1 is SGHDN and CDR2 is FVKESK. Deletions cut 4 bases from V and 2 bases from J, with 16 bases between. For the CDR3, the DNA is TGTGCCAGCAGCCCCCTATGGGGCCAACTCACAGATACGCAGTATTTT. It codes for CASSPLWGQLTDTQYF.

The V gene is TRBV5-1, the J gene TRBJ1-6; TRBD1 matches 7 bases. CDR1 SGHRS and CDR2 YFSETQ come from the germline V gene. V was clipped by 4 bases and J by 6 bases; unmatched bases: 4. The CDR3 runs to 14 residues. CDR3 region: CASSGGTANSPLHF. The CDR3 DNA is TGCGCCAGCAGCGGGGGGACAGCTAATTCACCCCTCCACTTT.

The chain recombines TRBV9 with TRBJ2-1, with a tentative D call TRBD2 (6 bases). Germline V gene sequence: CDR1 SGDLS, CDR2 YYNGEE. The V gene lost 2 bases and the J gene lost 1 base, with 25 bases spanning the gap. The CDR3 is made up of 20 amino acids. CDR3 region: CASSVDPGTGIPHSYNEQFF. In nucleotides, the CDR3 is TGTGCCAGCAGCGTGGATCCCGGGACTGGTATTCCCCATTCCTACAATGAGCAGTTCTTC.